The 30 T cell receptor beta chains listed next were all sequenced from one sample in a study of response to subunit inactivated influenza vaccine. TCRdb reprocessed the RT-PCR reads via MiXCR and lists one record per CDR3 protein. The table includes 560,000 or so distinct CDR3 sequences, about 8% detected once. This specimen was PBMCs from blood, taken about 24 months after vaccination. The receptors shown here come from a man aged 50 to 75 who received an inactivated influenza vaccine.

In its sample, this clonotype was seen many times. The CDR3 region is CSASPSNNEQFF. The DNA for the CDR3 is TGCAGTGCTAGCCCCTCTAACAATGAGCAGTTCTTC. This chain uses TRBV20-1 with TRBJ2-1; D gene ambiguous. Germline lookup yields CDR1 DFQATT and CDR2 SNEGSKA (reference sequence). Trimming shortened V by 3 bases and J by 5 bases, and 8 bases separated the two germline ends. The CDR3 has 12 amino acids.

The chain links TRBV4-2 to TRBJ2-2; D call uncertain. The CDR3 runs 12 residues. V dropped 0 bases and J dropped 8 bases, with 4 bases sitting between them. CDR1 and CDR2 from the germline V gene are LGHNA and YNFKEQ. CDR3 protein: CASSQERGELFF. In DNA form, the CDR3 reads TGTGCCAGCAGCCAAGAACGGGGGGAGCTGTTTTTT.

J is TRBJ2-2 and V is TRBV6-1; possible D gene TRBD1, 5 bases. This CDR3 is 14 amino acids long. In germline, CDR1 is MNHNS, CDR2 SASEGT. Between the trimmed V and J ends, which lost 7 bases and 0 bases, there was a span of 9 bases. CDR3 sequence (DNA): TGTGCCAGCACCCCAGGGACGAACACCGGGGAGCTGTTTTTT. Its translation is CASTPGTNTGELFF.

This clonotype was seen more than once but under ten times. The chain combines TRBV29-1 with TRBJ2-3; D might be TRBD2 (5 bases). Germline loops: CDR1 SQVTM, CDR2 ANQGSEA. This CDR3 has 14 amino acids. Between the trimmed V and J ends, which lost 7 bases and 0 bases, there was a span of 14 bases. The CDR3 is CSAPPGLSTDTQYF. Here the CDR3 DNA reads TGCAGCGCTCCTCCCGGACTGAGCACAGATACGCAGTATTTT.

In this sample, this clonotype turned up a few times. This chain uses TRBV9 with TRBJ2-7; perhaps TRBD2 as D (6 bases). Germline CDR1 and CDR2: SGDLS and YYNGEE. The germline V and J ends were trimmed by 4 bases and 0 bases, with 17 bases remaining between them. The CDR3 sequence is 16 residues long. CDR3 DNA: TGTGCCAGCAGCCCCCGTGGAGGGACCCTCTCCTACGAGCAGTACTTC. It is translated as CASSPRGGTLSYEQYF.

CDR3: CSARDNQAYSREQYF. The CDR3 DNA reads as TGCAGTGCTAGAGATAATCAGGCATATTCTCGAGAGCAGTACTTC. The gene calls are TRBV20-1 and TRBJ2-7; no definite D call. V was trimmed by 0 bases and J by 7 bases, leaving 19 bases between them. This CDR3 is built from 15 residues. Germline CDR1 reads DFQATT; CDR2 reads SNEGSKA (reference sequence).

In its sample, this clonotype was seen a few times. The chain recombines TRBV28 with TRBJ1-4; TRBD1 matches at 9 bases. With 6 bases clipped from V and 0 bases from J, the junction kept 5 bases outside the gene matches. CDR3 length: 16 amino acids. The V gene's germline CDR1 is MDHEN and CDR2 SYDVKM. This CDR3 reads CASRYRQGATNEKLFF. The CDR3 bases are TGTGCCAGCAGATATCGACAGGGGGCAACTAATGAAAAACTGTTTTTT.

The rearrangement links TRBV4-1 to TRBJ1-3; possible D gene TRBD1, 5 bases. CDR1 and CDR2 from the germline V gene are MGHRA and YSYEKL. The CDR3 spans 16 residues. V shed 1 base and J shed 7 bases, with 17 bases lying between them. The CDR3 here is CASSQVGSLPGNTIYF. In nucleotides, the CDR3 is TGCGCCAGCAGCCAAGTGGGCAGTCTCCCAGGGAACACCATATATTTT.

This chain links TRBV20-1 with TRBJ2-5; perhaps TRBD1 as D (5 bases). V was cut by 2 bases and J by 1 base, with 17 bases left in between. Germline values: CDR1 DFQATT, CDR2 SNEGSKA (reference sequence). The CDR3 is 16 residues long. The CDR3 DNA reads as TGCAGTGCTAGATCCCGGACAATAGTCTCCCAAGAGACCCAGTACTTC. Its translation: CSARSRTIVSQETQYF.

This clonotype occurred many times. CDR3 in DNA: TGTGCCAGCATCACCCCGGGGGAAGGGAACACCATATATTTT. Translation: CASITPGEGNTIYF. This chain links TRBV6-1 with TRBJ1-3; D is perhaps TRBD1 (5 bases). There are 14 residues in the CDR3. Germline CDR1 reads MNHNS; CDR2 reads SASEGT. The ends were cut back, 7 bases at V and 7 bases at J, with 17 bases in the middle.

The sample holds a few counts of this clonotype. The chain carries TRBV28 and TRBJ1-1; TRBD1 aligns across 9 bases. V shed 8 bases, J shed 6 bases, and the junction held 7 bases outside the gene matches. The CDR3 sequence is 13 residues long. CDR1 is MDHEN, CDR2 SYDVKM, per germline. Here the CDR3 DNA reads TGTGCCAGCTATTACAGGGGGCCGGCTGAAGCTTTCTTT. Protein product: CASYYRGPAEAFF.

Regarding this clonotype: A junction end diverges from the germline sequence, so it may reflect a read error. This chain uses TRBV9 with TRBJ2-6, with TRBD1 as a possible D gene (5 bases). CDR3 length: 14 amino acids. Germline CDR1 is SGDLS and CDR2 is YYNGEE. As DNA, the CDR3 is TGTGCCAGCAGCCTAAGCTCTGGGGCCAACGTCCTGTCTTTC. This codes for CASSLSSGANVLSF.

In this sample, this clonotype turned up many times. The rearrangement links TRBV6-1 to TRBJ2-3, with a weak D call TRBD1 (5 bases). With 5 bases removed from V and 0 bases from J, the gap between germline ends came to 12 bases. Germline CDR1 is MNHNS and CDR2 is SASEGT. The CDR3 is 15 residues long. The CDR3 sequence: CASSQTGTSTDTQYF. The CDR3 DNA is TGTGCCAGCAGTCAAACAGGAACTAGCACAGATACGCAGTATTTT.

In its sample, this clonotype was seen a few times. This chain connects TRBV12-3 or TRBV12-4 to TRBJ1-1; 7 bases are a match to TRBD1. CDR3 size: 15 residues. The V segment lost 5 bases and the J segment 8 bases; nucleotides outside the gene matches: 14. CDR3 loop: CASSPYQDRRIEAFF. The CDR3 DNA reads as TGTGCCAGCAGTCCCTATCAGGACAGGCGGATCGAAGCTTTCTTT.

This clonotype has only a few counts. V gene TRBV4-2 combines with J gene TRBJ2-1; 10 bases fit TRBD2. The CDR3 contains 16 residues. CDR1 is LGHNA and CDR2 is YNFKEQ in the germline V gene. With 2 bases clipped from V and 7 bases from J, the junction kept 8 bases outside the gene matches. CDR3 sequence (DNA): TGTGCCAGCAGCCAATCTTCGGGACTAGCGTTAAATGAGCAGTTCTTC. This encodes CASSQSSGLALNEQFF.

This clonotype was observed many times. The V and J genes are TRBV7-6 and TRBJ2-1; possibly TRBD2 for D (5 bases). The germline V gene encodes CDR1 SGHVS and CDR2 FNYEAQ. CDR3 length: 15 residues. The ends were cut back, 5 bases at V and 4 bases at J, with 15 bases in the middle. Here the CDR3 DNA reads TGTGCCAGCAGCCCAGGAGGAGGCGGGTACAATGAGCAGTTCTTC. This encodes CASSPGGGGYNEQFF.

V gene TRBV5-5 combines with J gene TRBJ1-2, with 8 bases fitting TRBD1. After removal of 2 bases from V and 5 bases from J, the junction contained 8 bases not matched to a gene. Looked up from germline, CDR1 is SGHKS and CDR2 is YYEKEE (reference sequence). The CDR3 totals 15 residues. The CDR3 here is CASSLLLTGGYGYTF. CDR3 nucleotides: TGTGCCAGCAGCTTACTACTTACAGGGGGTTATGGCTACACCTTC. Combining the CDR3 with reference TRBV5-5 and TRBJ1-2 gives the whole variable domain DAGVTQSPTHLIKTRGQQVTLRCSPISGHKSVSWYQQVLGQGPQFIFQYYEKEERGRGNFPDRFSARQFPNYSSELNVNALLLGDSALYLCASSLLLTGGYGYTFGSGTRLTVV.

This clonotype was detected a few times. This rearrangement joins TRBV5-5 to TRBJ1-6; D is unresolved. V was trimmed by 7 bases and J by 3 bases, leaving 8 bases between them. The CDR3 sequence is 13 residues long. Germline CDR1 reads SGHKS; CDR2 reads YYEKEE (reference sequence). The CDR3 region is CASLEGYNSPLHF. The CDR3 DNA sequence: TGTGCCAGCCTAGAAGGCTATAATTCACCCCTCCACTTT.

In this sample, this clonotype turned up many times. The chain employs TRBV4-3 and TRBJ2-7; no clear D. Per germline, CDR1 LGHNA and CDR2 YSLEER. The CDR3 spans 15 residues. Trimming pared 0 bases from V and 5 bases from J, leaving 14 bases between. The CDR3 is CASSQDLGYRNEQYF. CDR3 in DNA: TGCGCCAGCAGCCAAGACCTGGGATATAGAAACGAGCAGTACTTC.

To note about this clonotype: A much larger clone lies one base from this, so it may be a read error. The chain links TRBV7-2 to TRBJ2-2, with TRBD1 matching 7 bases. Germline V gene sequence: CDR1 SGHTA, CDR2 FQGNSA. The CDR3 runs to 14 residues. J lost 4 bases, V lost 5 bases, and 4 bases had no gene match. The CDR3 reads CASSTGQCTGELFF. The CDR3, as DNA: TGTGCCAGCAGCACGGGACAGTGCACCGGGGAGCTGTTTTTT.

This clonotype was seen only a few times. The V gene is TRBV12-3 or TRBV12-4, the J gene TRBJ1-5; D call uncertain. CDR3 size: 14 residues. The V gene lost 0 bases and the J gene lost 6 bases, with 9 bases spanning the gap. The CDR3 here is CASSLASGSQPQHF. CDR3 bases: TGTGCCAGCAGTTTAGCTTCGGGAAGTCAGCCCCAGCATTTT.

The genes are TRBV9 and TRBJ2-3; no definite D call. The CDR3 runs 18 residues. V shed 0 bases and J shed 2 bases, with 19 bases lying between them. Germline V gene data show CDR1 as SGDLS and CDR2 as YYNGEE. This CDR3 is CASSVGMLAVLDTDTQYF. The CDR3 DNA reads as TGTGCCAGCAGCGTAGGGATGTTGGCGGTATTAGACACAGATACGCAGTATTTT.

CDR3 coding DNA: TGTGCCACCAGCAACGGGGGGACCCAGTACTTC. Translating it yields CATSNGGTQYF. V and J are TRBV15 and TRBJ2-5, with a tentative D call TRBD2 (6 bases). V was cut by 4 bases and J by 7 bases, with 7 bases left in between. Germline CDR1 and CDR2: LNHNV and YYDKDF (reference sequence). This CDR3 is built from 11 residues.

This clonotype turned up a few times. The rearrangement joins TRBV7-8 to TRBJ2-4; D is unresolved. CDR1 is SGHVS and CDR2 is FQNEAQ in the germline V gene. CDR3 length equals 15 residues. Trimming shortened V by 5 bases and J by 0 bases, and 11 bases separated the two germline ends. CDR3 sequence (DNA): TGTGCCAGCAGCGCTCGACTTGTAGCCAAAAACATTCAGTACTTC. This codes for CASSARLVAKNIQYF.

This clonotype has at least ten counts. This chain uses TRBV6-2 or TRBV6-3 with TRBJ1-4; 10 bases fit TRBD1. The CDR3 is 18 amino acids. Germline V gene data show CDR1 as MNHEY and CDR2 as SVGEGT. V lost 2 bases, J lost 1 base, and 7 bases stayed unmatched. CDR3 bases: TGTGCCAGCAGTTACCTGTCCCGGGACAGGGGAACTAATGAAAAACTGTTTTTT. Its protein is CASSYLSRDRGTNEKLFF.

The chain carries TRBV12-3 or TRBV12-4 and TRBJ1-6; 8 bases agree with TRBD1. The CDR3 consists of 14 residues. Losses at the gene ends were 5 bases for V and 8 bases for J; bases not matched to a gene: 5. CDR3 coding DNA: TGTGCCAGCAGTCCAGGGGGCTGGGATTCACCCCTCCACTTT. It translates to CASSPGGWDSPLHF.

The chain couples TRBV6-5 to TRBJ2-5; the D gene could be TRBD1 or TRBD2 (6 bases each). Germline V gene sequence: CDR1 MNHEY, CDR2 SVGAGI. V was shortened by 0 bases and J by 7 bases, with 15 bases between the two germline ends. The CDR3 has 15 residues. The CDR3 here is CASSYSTGIGGTQYF. The CDR3, as DNA: TGTGCCAGCAGTTACTCCACAGGGATCGGGGGGACCCAGTACTTC.

This clonotype was seen at least ten times. The chain is built from TRBV5-1 and TRBJ2-3; D unresolved. This CDR3 is 15 amino acids long. The germline gives CDR1 SGHRS, CDR2 YFSETQ. The V and J ends lost 0 bases and 6 bases respectively, with 14 bases between them. This chain's CDR3 is CASSLGRASTDTQYF. The DNA for the CDR3 is TGCGCCAGCAGCTTGGGTCGTGCTTCCACGGATACGCAGTATTTT.

The chain links TRBV20-1 to TRBJ2-1; possibly TRBD2 for D (5 bases). Germline lookup yields CDR1 DFQATT and CDR2 SNEGSKA (reference sequence). Trimming pared 5 bases from V and 10 bases from J, leaving 15 bases between. This CDR3 spans 12 amino acids. CDR3 DNA: TGCAGTGCTTCCCCCTTGACTATCGAGCAGTTCTTC. Amino acid sequence: CSASPLTIEQFF.

This chain joins TRBV11-2 and TRBJ2-3; D is ambiguous. The CDR3 is 15 amino acids. Per the germline V gene, CDR1 is SGHAT and CDR2 is FQNNGV. Trimming removed 4 bases from V and 0 bases from J, with 11 bases in between. CDR3 sequence: CASSSSLQSTDTQYF. CDR3 bases: TGTGCCAGCAGCTCCTCACTACAAAGCACAGATACGCAGTATTTT.